This T cell receptor (beta chain) originates from a study of graft-versus-host responses after intestinal transplantation. Study at large: The whole recipient group had anti-thymocyte globulin induction followed by tacrolimus and steroids for approximately three years. Study-wide results and caveats: Recipient-marrow GvH clones were detected, some having first appeared in ileum or blood. Individuals carrying graft-donor T cell macrochimerism showed high graft-versus-host to host-versus-graft clonal ratios in allografts.

The V and J ends lost 5 bases and 4 bases, in that order; junction bases with no gene match: 5. Germline assignment: CDR1 SGHVS and CDR2 FQNEAQ. The CDR3 has 16 amino acids. Concerning this clone: Its target is not known.

Assay used: immunoSEQ multiplex PCR; TCRdb lists only in-frame clones, some missing. The sample contains about 45,000 clones, about 91% of which appear only once. This TCR was recovered from a human patient who received an intestinal transplant, so some T cells may come from the graft donor. This material consisted of PBMCs, taken 524 days after transplant. V is TRBV7-8 and J is TRBJ2-3, with TRBD2 matching 14 bases. This CDR3 is CASSIGTSGGADTQYF. CDR3 DNA: TGTGCCAGCAGCATCGGGACTAGCGGGGGTGCAGATACGCAGTATTTT.